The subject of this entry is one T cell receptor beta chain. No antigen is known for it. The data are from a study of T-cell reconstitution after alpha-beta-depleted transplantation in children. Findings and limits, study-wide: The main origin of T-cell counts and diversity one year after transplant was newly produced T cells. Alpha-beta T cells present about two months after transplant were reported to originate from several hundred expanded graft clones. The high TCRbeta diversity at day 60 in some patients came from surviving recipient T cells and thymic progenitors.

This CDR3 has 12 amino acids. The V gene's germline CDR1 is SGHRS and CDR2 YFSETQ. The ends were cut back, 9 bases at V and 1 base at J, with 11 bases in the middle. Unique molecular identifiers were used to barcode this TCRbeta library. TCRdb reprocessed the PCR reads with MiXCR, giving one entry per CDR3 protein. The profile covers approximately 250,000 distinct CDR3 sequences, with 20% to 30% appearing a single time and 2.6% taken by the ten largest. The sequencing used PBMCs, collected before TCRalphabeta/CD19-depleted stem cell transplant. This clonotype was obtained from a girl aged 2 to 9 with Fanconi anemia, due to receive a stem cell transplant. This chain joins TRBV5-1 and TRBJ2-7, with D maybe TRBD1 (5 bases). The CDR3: CANPDRSYEQYF. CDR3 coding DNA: TGCGCCAACCCAGACAGATCCTACGAGCAGTACTTC. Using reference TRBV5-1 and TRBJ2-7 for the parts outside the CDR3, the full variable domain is KAGVTQTPRYLIKTRGQQVTLSCSPISGHRSVSWYQQTPGQGLQFLFEYFSETQRNKGNFPGRFSGRQFSNSRSEMNVSTLELGDSALYLCANPDRSYEQYFGPGTRLTVT.